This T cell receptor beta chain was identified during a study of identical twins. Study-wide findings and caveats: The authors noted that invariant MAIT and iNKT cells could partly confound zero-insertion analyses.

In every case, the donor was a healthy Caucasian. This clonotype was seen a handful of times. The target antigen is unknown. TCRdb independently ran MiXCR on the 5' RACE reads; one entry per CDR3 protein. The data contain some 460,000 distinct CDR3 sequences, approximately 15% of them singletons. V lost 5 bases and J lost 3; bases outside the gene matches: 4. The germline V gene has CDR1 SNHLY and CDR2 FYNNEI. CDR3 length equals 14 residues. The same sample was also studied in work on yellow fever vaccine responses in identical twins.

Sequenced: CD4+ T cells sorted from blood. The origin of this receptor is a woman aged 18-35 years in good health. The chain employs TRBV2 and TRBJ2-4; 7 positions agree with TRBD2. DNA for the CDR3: TGTGCCAGCAGTTATCCGGGGGGCAAAAACATTCAGTACTTC. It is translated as CASSYPGGKNIQYF.